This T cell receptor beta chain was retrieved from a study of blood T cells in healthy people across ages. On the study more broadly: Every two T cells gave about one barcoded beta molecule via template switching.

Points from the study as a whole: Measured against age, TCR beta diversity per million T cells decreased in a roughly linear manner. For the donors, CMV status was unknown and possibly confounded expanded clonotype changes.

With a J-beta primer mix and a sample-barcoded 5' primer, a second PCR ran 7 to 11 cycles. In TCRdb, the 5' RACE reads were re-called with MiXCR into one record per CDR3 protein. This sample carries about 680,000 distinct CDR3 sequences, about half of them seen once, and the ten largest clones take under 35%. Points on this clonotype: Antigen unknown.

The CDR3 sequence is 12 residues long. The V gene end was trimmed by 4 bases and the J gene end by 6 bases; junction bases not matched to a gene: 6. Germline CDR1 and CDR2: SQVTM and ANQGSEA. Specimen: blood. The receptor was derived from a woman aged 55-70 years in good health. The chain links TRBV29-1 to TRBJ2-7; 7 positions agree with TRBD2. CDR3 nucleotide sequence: TGCAGCGTTGCGGCGGGAGCAGGCGAGCAGTACTTC. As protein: CSVAAGAGEQYF.